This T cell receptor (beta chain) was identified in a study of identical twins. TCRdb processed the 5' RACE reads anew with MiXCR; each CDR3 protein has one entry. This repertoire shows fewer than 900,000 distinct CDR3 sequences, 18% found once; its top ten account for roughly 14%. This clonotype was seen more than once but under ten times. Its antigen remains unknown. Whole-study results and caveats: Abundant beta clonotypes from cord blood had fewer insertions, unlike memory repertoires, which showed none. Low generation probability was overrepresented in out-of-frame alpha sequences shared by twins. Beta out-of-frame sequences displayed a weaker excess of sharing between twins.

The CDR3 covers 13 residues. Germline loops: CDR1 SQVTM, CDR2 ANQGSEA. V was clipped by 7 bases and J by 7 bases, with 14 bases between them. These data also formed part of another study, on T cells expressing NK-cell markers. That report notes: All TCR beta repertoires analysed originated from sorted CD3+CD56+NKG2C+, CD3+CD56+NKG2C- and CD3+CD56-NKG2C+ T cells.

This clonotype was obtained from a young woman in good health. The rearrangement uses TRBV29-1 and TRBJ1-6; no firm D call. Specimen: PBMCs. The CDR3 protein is CSARQELNSPLHF. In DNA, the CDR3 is TGCAGCGCTCGACAAGAGTTAAATTCACCCCTCCACTTT.